The 18 T cell receptor beta chains presented below share a single source sample, sequenced in a study of blood T cell repertoires in COVID-19. Using immunoSEQ multiplex PCR, the repertoire was profiled, and TCRdb retains in-frame clones only, with some absent. The sample has about 220,000 clones, less than 85% seen once. Sequencing was carried out using peripheral blood. Every receptor here comes from a woman aged 70-85 years with acute or convalescent COVID-19.

In this sample, this clone turned up a few times. The V call is TRBV2, the J call TRBJ1-5; no clear D gene. Looked up from germline, CDR1 is SNHLY and CDR2 is FYNNEI. CDR3 length equals 15 residues. V gave up 8 bases and J gave up 0 bases, with 14 bases separating them. The CDR3 is CASQLDSGSNQPQHF. CDR3 DNA sequence: TGTGCCAGCCAGTTGGACTCCGGTAGCAATCAGCCCCAGCATTTT.

The genes are TRBV7-8 and TRBJ2-5; TRBD2 aligns across 8 bases. Germline CDR1 and CDR2: SGHVS and FQNEAQ. V lost 0 bases to trimming and J lost 3 bases; unmatched junction nucleotides: 6. The CDR3 sequence is 16 residues long. CDR3 bases: TGTGCCAGCAGCTTAGCGCTGGGACTAGGGAAAGAGACCCAGTACTTC. As protein: CASSLALGLGKETQYF. The whole variable domain, filled in from reference TRBV7-8 and TRBJ2-5, reads GAGVSQSPRYKVAKRGQDVALRCDPISGHVSLFWYQQALGQGPEFLTYFQNEAQLDKSGLPSDRFFAERPEGSVSTLKIQRTQQEDSAVYLCASSLALGLGKETQYFGPGTRLLVL.

V gene TRBV5-1 combines with J gene TRBJ2-3; D possibly corresponds to TRBD1 (6 bases). Germline CDR1 reads SGHRS; CDR2 reads YFSETQ. Trimming stripped 2 bases from V and 3 bases from J, with 10 bases between. The CDR3 is 14 amino acids. The CDR3 nucleotides read TGCGCCAGCAGCTTCCACAGGGAAACAGATACGCAGTATTTT. It specifies CASSFHRETDTQYF.

This rearrangement joins TRBV6-1 to TRBJ1-6; D is possibly TRBD1 (5 bases). Trimming took off 1 base at V and 10 bases at J, with 20 bases between the two ends. The CDR3 covers 17 residues. Germline loops: CDR1 MNHNS, CDR2 SASEGT. The chain's CDR3 is CASSEVGGAPLRSPLHF. The CDR3 nucleotides read TGTGCCAGCAGTGAAGTAGGTGGGGCCCCTCTTCGGTCACCCCTCCACTTT.

The chain couples TRBV7-8 to TRBJ1-6; TRBD1 matches 7 bases. V lost 3 bases to trimming and J lost 8 bases; unmatched junction nucleotides: 10. Per the germline V gene, CDR1 is SGHVS and CDR2 is FQNEAQ. This CDR3 contains 16 residues. CDR3 loop: CASSFRGLGYDSPLHF. CDR3 DNA: TGTGCCAGCAGCTTTAGGGGGCTGGGATACGATTCACCCCTCCACTTT.

The V gene is TRBV4-1, the J gene TRBJ1-5; no clear D gene. Germline V gene lookup returns CDR1 MGHRA and CDR2 YSYEKL. Trimming shortened V by 4 bases and J by 4 bases, and 8 bases separated the two germline ends. This CDR3 contains 13 residues. CDR3 sequence reads: CASSPGWNQPQHF. CDR3 nucleotide sequence: TGCGCCAGCAGCCCGGGGTGGAATCAGCCCCAGCATTTT.

The J gene is TRBJ1-3, the V gene TRBV18; 7 positions match TRBD1. Germline lookup yields CDR1 KGHSH and CDR2 LQKENI. The CDR3 has 16 residues. The ends lost 3 bases at V and 0 bases at J; junction bases unmatched: 5. CDR3 nucleotides: TGTGCCAGCTCACCCGGACAGGCTGGCTCTGGAAACACCATATATTTT. Encoded protein: CASSPGQAGSGNTIYF.

The genes are TRBV9 and TRBJ1-1; no definite D call. This CDR3 comprises 14 residues. Germline loops: CDR1 SGDLS, CDR2 YYNGEE. The ends were cut back, 1 base at V and 1 base at J, with 8 bases in the middle. The CDR3 sequence: CASSVSPGNTEAFF. The DNA of the CDR3 is TGTGCCAGCAGCGTATCCCCGGGGAACACTGAAGCTTTCTTT.

The chain joins TRBV30 to TRBJ1-2; D is unresolved. Trimming left V 2 bases short and J 1 base short, with 5 bases between. Germline CDR1 is GTSNPN and CDR2 is SVGIG (reference sequence). This CDR3 comprises 12 residues. In DNA, the CDR3 is TGTGCCTGGAGTCGTCTTAACTATGGCTACACCTTC. As protein: CAWSRLNYGYTF.

The J gene is TRBJ1-5, the V gene TRBV24-1; tentatively, D is TRBD1 (5 bases). The CDR3 has 14 residues. CDR1 is KGHDR, CDR2 SFDVKD, per germline. V lost 1 base to trimming and J lost 11 bases, with 14 bases between them. CDR3 sequence (DNA): TGTGCCACCAGTGATTTTAACAGGCCTACGACCCAGCATTTT. Translation: CATSDFNRPTTQHF.

The chain links TRBV2 to TRBJ2-2; tentative D call: TRBD2 (6 bases). CDR1 SNHLY and CDR2 FYNNEI come from the germline V gene. The germline V and J ends were trimmed by 1 base and 6 bases, with 12 bases remaining between them. The CDR3 consists of 15 residues. The CDR3 here is CASSEVQIAAGELFF. CDR3 sequence (DNA): TGTGCCAGCAGTGAAGTGCAGATAGCGGCCGGGGAGCTGTTTTTT. The full variable domain, with the rest looked up from reference TRBV2 and TRBJ2-2, is EPEVTQTPSHQVTQMGQEVILRCVPISNHLYFYWYRQILGQKVEFLVSFYNNEISEKSEIFDDQFSVERPDGSNFTLKIRSTKLEDSAMYFCASSEVQIAAGELFFGEGSRLTVL.

The V and J genes are TRBV6-1 and TRBJ2-1; no clear D gene. Germline lookup yields CDR1 MNHNS and CDR2 SASEGT. The CDR3 runs 9 residues. V lost 8 bases and J 9 bases, leaving 5 bases between the germline ends. The chain's CDR3 is CASGGEQFF. CDR3 in DNA: TGTGCCAGCGGCGGTGAGCAGTTCTTC.

The J gene is TRBJ2-3, the V gene TRBV5-1; perhaps TRBD2 as D (5 bases). V was clipped by 4 bases and J by 3 bases, with 6 bases between them. The CDR3 runs 12 residues. Per germline, CDR1 SGHRS and CDR2 YFSETQ. In nucleotides, the CDR3 is TGCGCCAGCAGCCCGGGGACAGATACGCAGTATTTT. Amino acid sequence: CASSPGTDTQYF.

This clone was seen a few times. The chain recombines TRBV11-2 with TRBJ2-1, with D maybe TRBD1 (6 bases). Trimming shortened V by 1 base and J by 14 bases, and 12 bases separated the two germline ends. The CDR3 consists of 12 residues. CDR1 is SGHAT, CDR2 FQNNGV, per germline. CDR3 amino acids: CASSLAGRGEFF. The CDR3 DNA reads TGTGCCAGCAGCTTAGCGGGCAGGGGTGAGTTCTTC.

The chain is built from TRBV6-1 and TRBJ1-4, with D possibly TRBD1 on 6 matching bases. V lost 3 bases, J lost 4 bases, and 12 bases lay in between. Germline CDR1 MNHNS, CDR2 SASEGT. The CDR3 totals 15 residues. CDR3 in DNA: TGTGCCAGCAGTGAGCAGACAGGCATTAATGAAAAACTGTTTTTT. Translation: CASSEQTGINEKLFF.

The V call is TRBV6-5, the J call TRBJ1-2; D is perhaps TRBD1 (6 bases). CDR1 is MNHEY, CDR2 SVGAGI, per germline. V lost 4 bases and J 4 bases, leaving 13 bases between the germline ends. This CDR3 spans 14 amino acids. CDR3 region: CASSSGTGFYGYTF. The DNA for the CDR3 is TGTGCCAGCAGTTCTGGTACAGGGTTCTATGGCTACACCTTC.

V and J are TRBV6-2 or TRBV6-3 and TRBJ2-3; D perhaps matches TRBD2 (6 bases). The CDR3 runs to 17 residues. The germline V and J ends were trimmed by 0 bases and 5 bases, with 18 bases remaining between them. Looked up from germline, CDR1 is MNHEY and CDR2 is SVGEGT. In DNA, the CDR3 is TGTGCCAGCAGTTACTCCCGGCTTCGGGGGAAAGGAGATACGCAGTATTTT. It codes for CASSYSRLRGKGDTQYF.

This chain uses TRBV3-1 (or the pseudogene TRBV3-2) with TRBJ1-5; D unresolved. Deletions cut 0 bases from V and 4 bases from J, with 10 bases between. This CDR3 spans 15 amino acids. Germline CDR1 LGHDT, CDR2 YNNKEL (reference sequence). The CDR3: CASSQDHAGNQPQHF. Here the CDR3 DNA reads TGTGCCAGCAGCCAAGATCATGCCGGGAATCAGCCCCAGCATTTT.